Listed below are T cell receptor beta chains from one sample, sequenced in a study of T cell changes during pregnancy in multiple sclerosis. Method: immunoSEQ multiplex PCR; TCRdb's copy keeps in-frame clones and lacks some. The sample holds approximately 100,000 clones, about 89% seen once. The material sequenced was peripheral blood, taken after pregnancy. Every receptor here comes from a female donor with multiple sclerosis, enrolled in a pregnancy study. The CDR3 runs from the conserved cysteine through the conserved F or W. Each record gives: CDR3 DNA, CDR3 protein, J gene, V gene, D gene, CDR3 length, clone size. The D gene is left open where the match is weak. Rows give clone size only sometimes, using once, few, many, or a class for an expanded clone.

DNA: TGTGCCAGCAGTGTGGGACAGGGGGTTTCTGGCTACACCTTC
CDR3: CASSVGQGVSGYTF
J: TRBJ1-2
V: TRBV25-1
D: TRBD1
length: 14
size: .

DNA: TGTGCCAGTGATTACGGCGGGTCTCAGCTAAACGGCTACACCTTC
CDR3: CASDYGGSQLNGYTF
J: TRBJ1-2
V: TRBV19
D: .
length: 15
size: .

DNA: TGTGCCAGTAGTCCCGGGAAGGGGGCGTCCCACGAGCAGTACTTC
CDR3: CASSPGKGASHEQYF
J: TRBJ2-7
V: TRBV19
D: TRBD1
length: 15
size: once

DNA: TGTGCCAGCAGTGAATGGCTAGCGGGGAGAGTTTTAGAGACCCAGTACTTC
CDR3: CASSEWLAGRVLETQYF
J: TRBJ2-5
V: TRBV6-1
D: TRBD2
length: 17
size: once

DNA: TGTGCCAGCAGCTTAAGTGGGACAGTCGCATCCTACGAGCAGTACTTC
CDR3: CASSLSGTVASYEQYF
J: TRBJ2-7
V: TRBV7-2
D: TRBD1
length: 16
size: .

DNA: TGTGCCAGCAGCTTGGGGACAGAGAATTCACCCCTCCACTTT
CDR3: CASSLGTENSPLHF
J: TRBJ1-6
V: TRBV7-3
D: TRBD1
length: 14
size: once

DNA: TGTGCGAGTACACCAGGCCTTAATGAAAAACTGTTTTTT
CDR3: CASTPGLNEKLFF
J: TRBJ1-4
V: TRBV19
D: .
length: 13
size: .

DNA: TGCGCCAGCAGCCAAGTACCCCACGGGGCCTACGAGCAGTACTTC
CDR3: CASSQVPHGAYEQYF
J: TRBJ2-7
V: TRBV4-1
D: .
length: 15
size: .

DNA: TGTGCCAGCAGCTTGGGGCAGGGGGCCTATGGCTACACCTTC
CDR3: CASSLGQGAYGYTF
J: TRBJ1-2
V: TRBV7-9
D: TRBD1
length: 14
size: .

DNA: TGTGCCAGCACTAGACAGAGCACCGGGGAGCTGTTTTTT
CDR3: CASTRQSTGELFF
J: TRBJ2-2
V: TRBV9
D: .
length: 13
size: .

DNA: TGCAGCGTGCAAAAAAGCGGGCCCGCCCCCAATGAGCAGTTCTTC
CDR3: CSVQKSGPAPNEQFF
J: TRBJ2-1
V: TRBV29-1
D: .
length: 15
size: .

DNA: TGTGCCAGCAGCCGCGGAGGACAGGGGTTCTCCTACGAGCAGTACTTC
CDR3: CASSRGGQGFSYEQYF
J: TRBJ2-7
V: TRBV13
D: TRBD1
length: 16
size: .

DNA: TGCAGTGCTATAGCCGGCTACGAGCAGTACTTC
CDR3: CSAIAGYEQYF
J: TRBJ2-7
V: TRBV20-1
D: .
length: 11
size: .

DNA: TGTGCCAGCAGTGACTCGTTACGGGGGAGCACAGATACGCAGTATTTT
CDR3: CASSDSLRGSTDTQYF
J: TRBJ2-3
V: TRBV6-4
D: .
length: 16
size: once

DNA: TGTGCCAGTAGTTCAGCAGGGGGGTATACCTTC
CDR3: CASSSAGGYTF
J: TRBJ1-2
V: TRBV19
D: TRBD1
length: 11
size: .

DNA: TGTGCCAGCAGCGCCACCCAACAGAAGAACACTGAAGCTTTCTTT
CDR3: CASSATQQKNTEAFF
J: TRBJ1-1
V: TRBV5-4
D: .
length: 15
size: .

DNA: TGCGCCAGCAGCTCTGGACTAGCGGGGCAAACCTACAATGAGCAGTTCTTC
CDR3: CASSSGLAGQTYNEQFF
J: TRBJ2-1
V: TRBV5-1
D: TRBD2
length: 17
size: .

DNA: TGTGCCAGCAGCTTAGATGGTAGCGGGGCCAACGTCCTGACTTTC
CDR3: CASSLDGSGANVLTF
J: TRBJ2-6
V: TRBV7-2
D: .
length: 15
size: .

DNA: TGTGCCAGCAGCAACAGGGTCTCGGACTATGGCTACACCTTC
CDR3: CASSNRVSDYGYTF
J: TRBJ1-2
V: TRBV6-5
D: .
length: 14
size: .

DNA: TGTGCCAGCAGCACGCTGAGATCGTCTAACTCCTACGAGCAGTACTTC
CDR3: CASSTLRSSNSYEQYF
J: TRBJ2-7
V: TRBV11-2
D: .
length: 16
size: .

DNA: TGTGCCAGCAGCTTGGGACAGGCTAGCAATCAGCCCCAGCATTTT
CDR3: CASSLGQASNQPQHF
J: TRBJ1-5
V: TRBV5-6
D: .
length: 15
size: many

DNA: TGTGCCAGCAGCACCACACCGGGACAGGGGGATGAAAAACTGTTTTTT
CDR3: CASSTTPGQGDEKLFF
J: TRBJ1-4
V: TRBV7-6
D: TRBD1
length: 16
size: .

DNA: TGTGCCAGCACCCGGACAGGATCTCGGCGTGGCTACACCTTC
CDR3: CASTRTGSRRGYTF
J: TRBJ1-2
V: TRBV5-4
D: TRBD1
length: 14
size: .

DNA: TGTGCCAGCAGCTTGGCAGGCAGGACCTACGAGCAGTACTTC
CDR3: CASSLAGRTYEQYF
J: TRBJ2-7
V: TRBV5-6
D: .
length: 14
size: .

DNA: TGTGCCAGCAGTTTGGCGGGCTATGGCTACACCTTC
CDR3: CASSLAGYGYTF
J: TRBJ1-2
V: TRBV27
D: .
length: 12
size: .

DNA: TGCAGCGTTGCCGGGGGAAACGGCTACACCTTC
CDR3: CSVAGGNGYTF
J: TRBJ1-2
V: TRBV29-1
D: .
length: 11
size: .

DNA: TGTGCCAGCAGCTTTCTAGAGTTGACAGATACGCAGTATTTT
CDR3: CASSFLELTDTQYF
J: TRBJ2-3
V: TRBV7-9
D: .
length: 14
size: once

DNA: TGTGCCAGCAGTGCATCAGGCGACGAGCAGTACTTC
CDR3: CASSASGDEQYF
J: TRBJ2-7
V: TRBV2
D: .
length: 12
size: .

DNA: TGTGCCAGCAGCGTTTCAGGGATCTCCTATGGCTACACCTTC
CDR3: CASSVSGISYGYTF
J: TRBJ1-2
V: TRBV9
D: .
length: 14
size: .

DNA: TGTGCCAGGACCGGACTAGCGGGGGGGGAGACCCAGTACTTC
CDR3: CARTGLAGGETQYF
J: TRBJ2-5
V: TRBV2
D: TRBD2
length: 14
size: .

DNA: TGTGCCAGCAGCTTTCCCGACAATCATGGCTACACCTTC
CDR3: CASSFPDNHGYTF
J: TRBJ1-2
V: TRBV5-6
D: .
length: 13
size: .

DNA: TGTGCCAGCAGCCTGACTAGCGGGGGGTCCTACGAGCAGTACTTC
CDR3: CASSLTSGGSYEQYF
J: TRBJ2-7
V: TRBV6-5
D: TRBD2
length: 15
size: .

DNA: TGCAGTGCCGGACAGGGCTGGGAGCAGTTCTTC
CDR3: CSAGQGWEQFF
J: TRBJ2-1
V: TRBV20-1
D: TRBD1
length: 11
size: once

DNA: TGTGCCAGCAGCCGGAGGAAAGAGACCCAGTACTTC
CDR3: CASSRRKETQYF
J: TRBJ2-5
V: TRBV6-5
D: .
length: 12
size: once

DNA: TGTGCCAGCAGCCCCATGGGGGGGGGCCCTCCAGATACGCAGTATTTT
CDR3: CASSPMGGGPPDTQYF
J: TRBJ2-3
V: TRBV11-2
D: .
length: 16
size: .

DNA: TGTGCCAGCAGCGTTGGGCAGCAAAGAAGGGAGACCCAGTACTTC
CDR3: CASSVGQQRRETQYF
J: TRBJ2-5
V: TRBV9
D: .
length: 15
size: .

DNA: TGTGCCAGCAGTACGGGAGGGGGCCGAGGAGCTTTCTTT
CDR3: CASSTGGGRGAFF
J: TRBJ1-1
V: TRBV6-5
D: TRBD1
length: 13
size: few

DNA: TGTGCCAGCAGCCAGGGGGGTGGTAATTCACCCCTCCACTTT
CDR3: CASSQGGGNSPLHF
J: TRBJ1-6
V: TRBV9
D: TRBD1
length: 14
size: .

DNA: TGTGCCAGCAGCCAAGGCGTAGTGAACACTGAAGCTTTCTTT
CDR3: CASSQGVVNTEAFF
J: TRBJ1-1
V: TRBV4-2
D: .
length: 14
size: .

DNA: TGTGCCAGCAGCTCTACCCTAAGAACAGGGGAGTTGAGAAAACTGTTTTTT
CDR3: CASSSTLRTGELRKLFF
J: TRBJ1-4
V: TRBV7-6
D: TRBD1
length: 17
size: .

DNA: TGTGCCAGCAGTCTCGACAGGAGATACGAGCAGTACTTC
CDR3: CASSLDRRYEQYF
J: TRBJ2-7
V: TRBV6-1
D: .
length: 13
size: few

DNA: TGTGCCAGCCGGCAGATAGGGACACAAGAGACCCAGTACTTC
CDR3: CASRQIGTQETQYF
J: TRBJ2-5
V: TRBV11-2
D: .
length: 14
size: .

DNA: TGTGCCAGTAGCGTTTGGTTTGGCAGCGGGAACACTGAAGCTTTCTTT
CDR3: CASSVWFGSGNTEAFF
J: TRBJ1-1
V: TRBV19
D: .
length: 16
size: .

DNA: TGTGCCTCTTTACTTGCGTCTGGGGCCAACGTCCTGACTTTC
CDR3: CASLLASGANVLTF
J: TRBJ2-6
V: TRBV30
D: .
length: 14
size: .

DNA: TGTGCCAGCAGCTTAGGAACGGTAACCTACGAGCAGTACTTC
CDR3: CASSLGTVTYEQYF
J: TRBJ2-7
V: TRBV7-8
D: .
length: 14
size: .

DNA: TGCGCCAGCAGCCAAGAGAGCGGGTCCTACAATGAGCAGTTCTTC
CDR3: CASSQESGSYNEQFF
J: TRBJ2-1
V: TRBV4-1
D: .
length: 15
size: .

DNA: TGTGCCAGCAGCGGACAGGTCGGGTATGGCTACACCTTC
CDR3: CASSGQVGYGYTF
J: TRBJ1-2
V: TRBV6-5
D: TRBD1
length: 13
size: .

DNA: TGTGCCAGTAGTCTAAGTAACTATGGCTACACCTTC
CDR3: CASSLSNYGYTF
J: TRBJ1-2
V: TRBV19
D: .
length: 12
size: few

DNA: TGTGCCAGCAGCCCCGGACAGTCGGTCCCACCCCTCCACTTT
CDR3: CASSPGQSVPPLHF
J: TRBJ1-6
V: TRBV11-2
D: .
length: 14
size: once

DNA: TGTGCCAGCAGCTCCCCTGGACAGGGGGCTAGCACCAGGTCCGGGGAGCTGTTTTTT
CDR3: CASSSPGQGASTRSGELFF
J: TRBJ2-2
V: TRBV7-6
D: TRBD1
length: 19
size: .

DNA: TGTGCCAGCAGCGGCGCCCGGGGGGGCAGAGAGCAGTTCTTC
CDR3: CASSGARGGREQFF
J: TRBJ2-1
V: TRBV9
D: TRBD2
length: 14
size: .

DNA: TGTGCCAGCAGCGTAGGGCAGGGGATAACTAATGAAAAACTGTTTTTT
CDR3: CASSVGQGITNEKLFF
J: TRBJ1-4
V: TRBV9
D: .
length: 16
size: .

DNA: TGTGCCAGCAGCAGAGCCCCCTCTGGAAACACCATATATTTT
CDR3: CASSRAPSGNTIYF
J: TRBJ1-3
V: TRBV9
D: .
length: 14
size: .

DNA: TGCAGTGCTAGAATATCCGGGACAGGGTACTTC
CDR3: CSARISGTGYF
J: TRBJ2-7
V: TRBV20-1
D: TRBD1
length: 11
size: .

DNA: TGTGCCAGCAGTGACCCCGGACAGGGGTATTACGAGCAGTACTTC
CDR3: CASSDPGQGYYEQYF
J: TRBJ2-7
V: TRBV25-1
D: TRBD1
length: 15
size: once